This TCR beta chain was documented in a study of T cell repertoires in cytomegalovirus infection. In TCRdb, the reads were re-called with MiXCR into one record per CDR3 protein. The sample shows about 600,000 distinct CDR3 sequences, roughly 24% of them seen only once. Notes on the study in general: The ex vivo response was dominated by HLA-C-restricted CMV-specific TCR beta clonotypes.

The CDR3 is 17 residues long. Unmatched junction bases numbered 13, after V lost 5 bases and J lost 5 bases. In germline, CDR1 is SGHTA, CDR2 FQGTGA. Note on this clonotype: Antigen specificity is unknown.

The source is a human donor in good health (CMV status not recorded). Some clones in this sample may be carry-over from other donors' samples. The V call is TRBV7-3, the J call TRBJ2-1, with 9 bases lining up with TRBD1. Specimen: CD8+ T cells from PBMCs. DNA for the CDR3: TGTGCCAGCAGCCCTCGGGGACAGGGAGCGGTGAACAATGAGCAGTTCTTC. It encodes CASSPRGQGAVNNEQFF.